This T cell receptor beta chain was captured by sequencing in a study of cytomegalovirus exposure and HLA in healthy donors. Regarding the study as a whole: A later analysis reportedly found fewer N-insertions in an Asian-associated ancestry cluster than the roughly 670-donor mean.

Trimming removed 11 bases at V and 2 bases at J, with 11 bases between. This CDR3 has 12 residues. Germline CDR1 is MNHEY and CDR2 is SMNVEV (reference sequence). Of note for this clone: Its antigen is not identified.

Primers for the PCR totalled 60 Vbeta and 13 Jbeta. Sequencing was performed with immunoSEQ multiplex PCR; in TCRdb, only in-frame clones are kept and a portion is missing. The table records roughly 140,000 clones, roughly 80% of them present only once. The TCR sequence derives from a human donor in good health. The V gene is TRBV27, the J gene TRBJ2-3; tentatively, D is TRBD2 (5 bases). Input material: PBMCs. The CDR3 nucleotides are TGTGCCGATCCAGCGGACACAGATACGCAGTATTTT. Translating it yields CADPADTDTQYF.